A single sample gave rise to the 28 T cell receptor beta chains below, sequenced in a study of T cells in narcolepsy. The protocol was immunoSEQ multiplex PCR, while the TCRdb copy is restricted to in-frame clones and leaves out a portion. The sample carries about 34,000 clones, 82% recorded once. Sequencing used CD45RA- memory CD4+ T cells from PBMCs. These receptors originate from a human donor with narcolepsy.

The chain links TRBV9 to TRBJ2-3; maybe TRBD1 (6 bases). The CDR3 runs to 17 residues. V lost 3 bases to trimming and J lost 0 bases, with 17 bases between them. Germline CDR1 SGDLS, CDR2 YYNGEE. The CDR3 coding sequence is TGTGCCAGCAGCGCAGGGGACGGTAGACCTAGCACAGATACGCAGTATTTT. It specifies CASSAGDGRPSTDTQYF.

Regarding this clone: The same CDR3 is also encoded by other DNA sequences in this sample. The CDR3, as DNA: TGCGCCAGCAGCCCATACAGCTCCTACAATGAGCAGTTCTTC. The encoded protein is CASSPYSSYNEQFF. V gene TRBV5-1 combines with J gene TRBJ2-1; D is ambiguous. Germline values: CDR1 SGHRS, CDR2 YFSETQ. This CDR3 comprises 14 residues. V was cut by 4 bases and J by 0 bases, with 8 bases left in between.

The genes are TRBV7-2 and TRBJ2-1, with 8 bases aligning to TRBD1. Looked up from germline, CDR1 is SGHTA and CDR2 is FQGNSA. J gave up 12 bases and V 2 bases, and 9 bases lay outside the gene matches. This CDR3 has 14 amino acids. In DNA form, the CDR3 reads TGTGCCAGCAGCTTAACGGGGCAGGGGGCCCCGCAGTTCTTC. Protein sequence: CASSLTGQGAPQFF. Looking up the rest from reference TRBV7-2 and TRBJ2-1 gives the full variable domain: GAGVSQSPSNKVTEKGKDVELRCDPISGHTALYWYRQSLGQGLEFLIYFQGNSAPDKSGLPSDRFSAERTGGSVSTLTIQRTQQEDSAVYLCASSLTGQGAPQFFGPGTRLTVL.

In regard to this clone: This CDR3 is also generated by other DNA sequences in the sample. The gene calls are TRBV6-5 and TRBJ1-3; D ambiguous. Trimming took 8 bases from V and 1 from J, leaving 6 bases between them. Germline loops: CDR1 MNHEY, CDR2 SVGAGI. The CDR3 is 12 amino acids. The CDR3 region has the DNA TGTGCCAGCCACAGTTCTGGAAACACCATATATTTT. It yields the protein CASHSSGNTIYF.

In DNA form, the CDR3 reads TGTGCCAGCAGCCAGGACGGGGCGGGCTACACCTTC. This sequence encodes CASSQDGAGYTF. This chain connects TRBV7-9 to TRBJ1-2, with D possibly being TRBD1 (5 bases). Trimming removed 5 bases at V and 8 bases at J, with 12 bases between. From germline, CDR1 is SEHNR and CDR2 FQNEAQ (reference sequence). The CDR3 is 12 amino acids.

The chain combines TRBV5-1 with TRBJ1-1; D is possibly TRBD1 (5 bases). The CDR3 runs to 13 residues. Germline lookup yields CDR1 SGHRS and CDR2 YFSETQ. Between the trimmed V and J ends, which lost 7 bases and 1 base, there was a span of 11 bases. The CDR3 DNA follows: TGCGCCAGCGGGATACAGGAGAACACTGAAGCTTTCTTT. As protein: CASGIQENTEAFF.

This clone was observed a few times. The chain recombines TRBV7-2 with TRBJ2-3; TRBD2 agrees at 7 bases. Trimming cost V 6 bases and J 1 base; bases outside gene matches: 10. Per the germline V gene, CDR1 is SGHTA and CDR2 is FQGNSA. The CDR3 consists of 16 residues. CDR3 residues: CASSYESGTGTDTQYF. In DNA, the CDR3 is TGTGCCAGCAGTTACGAAAGCGGGACTGGCACAGATACGCAGTATTTT.

By frequency in the sample, this clone is medium-sized. The chain recombines TRBV10-3 with TRBJ2-7, with TRBD2 matching 12 bases. In germline, CDR1 is ENHRY, CDR2 SYGVKD. The CDR3 loop spans 16 amino acids. J lost 4 bases, V lost 0 bases, and 4 bases had no gene match. DNA for the CDR3: TGTGCCATCAGTGAGTCGACTAGCGGGAGTTTATACGAGCAGTACTTC. Protein product: CAISESTSGSLYEQYF.

This clone was detected once. The chain uses TRBV2 and TRBJ1-2; D possibly corresponds to TRBD1 (6 bases). The V end lost 6 bases, the J end lost 3 bases, and 11 bases lay between the germline ends. The CDR3 runs 13 residues. Germline V gene sequence: CDR1 SNHLY, CDR2 FYNNEI. The CDR3 DNA reads as TGTGCCAGCAGGGACAGTTTCCACTATGGCTACACCTTC. Protein sequence: CASRDSFHYGYTF.

In this sample, this clone turned up once. This chain links TRBV5-1 with TRBJ1-4; the D is unclear. V lost 4 bases and J lost 8, with 9 bases in between. Germline CDR1 and CDR2: SGHRS and YFSETQ. The CDR3 contains 12 residues. CDR3 in DNA: TGCGCCAGCAGCCTAGCTGGGGAAAAACTGTTTTTT. Translated: CASSLAGEKLFF.

Here the CDR3 reads CASRGRGIGNTIYF. In DNA form, the CDR3 reads TGTGCCAGTAGAGGCCGGGGAATAGGAAACACCATATATTTT. The chain is built from TRBV19 and TRBJ1-3; no clear D gene. Between the trimmed V and J ends, which lost 6 bases and 4 bases, there was a span of 13 bases. The CDR3 has 14 amino acids. In germline, CDR1 is LNHDA, CDR2 SQIVND (reference sequence).

The chain couples TRBV11-2 to TRBJ1-1; D uncertain. Trimming left V 5 bases short and J 9 bases short, with 13 bases between. CDR1 is SGHAT and CDR2 is FQNNGV in the germline V gene. CDR3 length: 12 residues. In nucleotides, the CDR3 is TGTGCCAGCAGCCCTAGCAGTCAGCAAGCTTTCTTT. Translated: CASSPSSQQAFF.

This chain connects TRBV28 to TRBJ2-5; D is undetermined. There are 13 residues in the CDR3. Germline CDR1 MDHEN, CDR2 SYDVKM. V dropped 3 bases and J dropped 8 bases, with 13 bases sitting between them. CDR3 coding DNA: TGTGCCAGCAGTTTGGGCGGTTCTTTAACCCAGTACTTC. Its translation is CASSLGGSLTQYF.

This clone was detected only once. The chain couples TRBV5-6 to TRBJ2-2, with 9 positions matching TRBD1. The CDR3 covers 16 residues. Trimming at V came to 1 base and at J to 1 base, leaving 2 bases not matched to a gene. Germline V lookup: CDR1 SGHDT, CDR2 YYEEEE. The CDR3 loop is CASSLTGGMNTGELFF. The CDR3 DNA reads TGTGCCAGCAGCTTGACAGGGGGCATGAACACCGGGGAGCTGTTTTTT.

J is TRBJ2-2 and V is TRBV30; D might be TRBD2 (6 bases). CDR3 length equals 13 residues. The germline V and J ends were trimmed by 2 bases and 4 bases, with 8 bases remaining between them. Germline CDR1 GTSNPN, CDR2 SVGIG (reference sequence). The DNA for the CDR3 is TGTGCCTGGAGTATCGGGAGCACCGGGGAGCTGTTTTTT. This encodes CAWSIGSTGELFF.

The chain has TRBV30 and TRBJ2-3; the D gene is possibly TRBD2 (5 bases). The CDR3 is 14 amino acids. V lost 4 bases and J lost 0, with 11 bases in between. Germline assignment: CDR1 GTSNPN and CDR2 SVGIG (reference sequence). The CDR3, as DNA: TGTGCCTGGACCTTTACTAGAAGCACAGATACGCAGTATTTT. This gives the protein CAWTFTRSTDTQYF. The full variable domain, with the rest looked up from reference TRBV30 and TRBJ2-3, is SQTIHQWPATLVQPVGSPLSLECTVEGTSNPNLYWYRQAAGRGLQLLFYSVGIGQISSEVPQNLSASRPQDRQFILSSKKLLLSDSGFYLCAWTFTRSTDTQYFGPGTRLTVL.

A single count supports this clone. J is TRBJ1-1 and V is TRBV5-1; unclear D gene. This CDR3 region has 14 residues. Trimming took 0 bases from V and 5 from J, leaving 11 bases between them. CDR1 SGHRS and CDR2 YFSETQ come from the germline V gene. The CDR3 region has the DNA TGCGCCAGCAGCTTGGGCCTTGTAGTTACTGAAGCTTTCTTT. It translates to CASSLGLVVTEAFF. Filled out from reference TRBV5-1 and TRBJ1-1, the complete variable domain reads KAGVTQTPRYLIKTRGQQVTLSCSPISGHRSVSWYQQTPGQGLQFLFEYFSETQRNKGNFPGRFSGRQFSNSRSEMNVSTLELGDSALYLCASSLGLVVTEAFFGQGTRLTVV.

This clone has only one observation. The chain uses TRBV2 and TRBJ1-3; possibly TRBD1 for D (6 bases). Per germline, CDR1 SNHLY and CDR2 FYNNEI. The CDR3 covers 16 residues. V was shortened by 6 bases and J by 4 bases, with 19 bases between the two germline ends. For the CDR3, the DNA is TGTGCCAGCAGCTTCACGGAAGGGGGAGCCGGAAACACCATATATTTT. It specifies CASSFTEGGAGNTIYF.

The V call is TRBV29-1, the J call TRBJ2-6, with 10 bases fitting TRBD1. With V trimmed by 5 bases and J by 4 bases, 5 bases remained unmatched. The CDR3 spans 15 residues. CDR1 and CDR2 (germline): SQVTM, ANQGSEA. CDR3 DNA: TGCAGCGTTCTCGGGACAGGGGTCGGGGCCAACGTCCTGACTTTC. Encoded protein: CSVLGTGVGANVLTF. The full variable domain, with the rest looked up from reference TRBV29-1 and TRBJ2-6, is SAVISQKPSRDICQRGTSLTIQCQVDSQVTMMFWYRQQPGQSLTLIATANQGSEATYESGFVIDKFPISRPNLTFSTLTVSNMSPEDSSIYLCSVLGTGVGANVLTFGAGSRLTVL.

The rearrangement joins TRBV19 to TRBJ2-2, with D hard to call. V lost 3 bases to trimming and J lost 7 bases, with 9 bases between them. CDR1 and CDR2 from the germline V gene are LNHDA and SQIVND (reference sequence). The CDR3 runs to 13 residues. CDR3 in amino acids: CASSIMDNGELFF. The CDR3 DNA sequence: TGTGCCAGTAGTATTATGGATAACGGGGAGCTGTTTTTT.

The sample holds a few counts of this clone. The CDR3 region is CASRGGGIHTIYF. CDR3 in DNA: TGTGCCAGCAGGGGGGGCGGAATTCACACCATATATTTT. The chain employs TRBV28 and TRBJ1-3, with D possibly matching TRBD1 (6 bases). CDR1 MDHEN and CDR2 SYDVKM come from the germline V gene. The CDR3 is 13 residues long. V was clipped by 6 bases and J by 8 bases, with 14 bases between them.

V and J are TRBV30 and TRBJ2-3; D unresolved. The length of the CDR3 is 14 residues. V lost 2 bases, J lost 4 bases, and 13 bases lay in between. Looked up from germline, CDR1 is GTSNPN and CDR2 is SVGIG (reference sequence). This CDR3 is CAWSSRTGADTQYF. The CDR3 DNA follows: TGTGCCTGGAGTTCCCGGACCGGCGCAGATACGCAGTATTTT.

This clone was seen just once. The V gene is TRBV2, the J gene TRBJ1-5; maybe TRBD1 (6 bases). V was clipped by 2 bases and J by 1 base, with 9 bases between them. The CDR3 is 15 residues long. Germline lookup yields CDR1 SNHLY and CDR2 FYNNEI. CDR3 region: CASSEQGLSNQPQHF. The CDR3 nucleotides read TGTGCCAGCAGTGAACAGGGGTTGAGCAATCAGCCCCAGCATTTT.

The chain joins TRBV5-6 to TRBJ1-1; TRBD1 matches at 8 bases. After removal of 4 bases from V and 4 bases from J, the junction contained 12 bases not matched to a gene. The CDR3 runs 16 residues. From germline, CDR1 is SGHDT and CDR2 YYEEEE. For the CDR3, the DNA is TGTGCCAGCAGCCGGGGGCAGGGGGCCCACCGCACTGAAGCTTTCTTT. Translating gives CASSRGQGAHRTEAFF.

The chain recombines TRBV29-1 with TRBJ1-5, with D perhaps TRBD1 (5 bases). The CDR3 runs to 14 residues. V was trimmed by 4 bases and J by 2 bases, leaving 12 bases between them. Germline V gene lookup returns CDR1 SQVTM and CDR2 ANQGSEA. DNA for the CDR3: TGCAGCGTTGGGGACTCTGGGGGCAATCAGCCCCAGCATTTT. Residues: CSVGDSGGNQPQHF.

The chain combines TRBV7-2 with TRBJ2-1, with 8 bases matching TRBD1. Germline assignment: CDR1 SGHTA and CDR2 FQGNSA. This CDR3 contains 15 residues. The V and J ends lost 5 bases and 3 bases, in that order; junction bases with no gene match: 6. CDR3 amino acids: CASSLQGQDYNEQFF. The CDR3 region has the DNA TGTGCCAGCAGCCTCCAGGGACAGGACTACAATGAGCAGTTCTTC.

The chain is built from TRBV2 and TRBJ2-6; D may match TRBD1 or TRBD2 (5 bases each). There are 15 residues in the CDR3. The ends were cut back, 4 bases at V and 2 bases at J, with 9 bases in the middle. Germline CDR1 and CDR2: SNHLY and FYNNEI. DNA for the CDR3: TGTGCCAGCAGTGGGGACGGGGCTGGGGCCAACGTCCTGACTTTC. Its protein product is CASSGDGAGANVLTF.

The chain employs TRBV7-2 and TRBJ2-7; D may be TRBD2 (5 bases). The V and J ends lost 4 bases and 4 bases respectively, with 11 bases between them. The CDR3 has 13 residues. Germline V gene lookup returns CDR1 SGHTA and CDR2 FQGNSA. This CDR3 reads CASSSQEAYEQYF. The CDR3 nucleotides are TGTGCCAGCAGCTCCCAGGAGGCGTACGAGCAGTACTTC.